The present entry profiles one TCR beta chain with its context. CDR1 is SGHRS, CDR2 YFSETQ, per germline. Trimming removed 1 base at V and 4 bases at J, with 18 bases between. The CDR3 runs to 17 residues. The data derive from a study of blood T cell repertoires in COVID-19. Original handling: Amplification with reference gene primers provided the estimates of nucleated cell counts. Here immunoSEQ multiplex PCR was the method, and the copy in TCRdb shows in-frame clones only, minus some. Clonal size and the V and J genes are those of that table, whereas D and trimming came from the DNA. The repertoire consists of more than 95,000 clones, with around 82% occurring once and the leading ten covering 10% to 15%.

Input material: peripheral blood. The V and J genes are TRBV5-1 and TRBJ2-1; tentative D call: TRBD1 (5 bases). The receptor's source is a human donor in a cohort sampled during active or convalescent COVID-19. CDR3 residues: CASSLLGVGNGYNEQFF. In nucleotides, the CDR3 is TGCGCCAGCAGCTTGCTAGGGGTAGGGAATGGGTACAATGAGCAGTTCTTC.